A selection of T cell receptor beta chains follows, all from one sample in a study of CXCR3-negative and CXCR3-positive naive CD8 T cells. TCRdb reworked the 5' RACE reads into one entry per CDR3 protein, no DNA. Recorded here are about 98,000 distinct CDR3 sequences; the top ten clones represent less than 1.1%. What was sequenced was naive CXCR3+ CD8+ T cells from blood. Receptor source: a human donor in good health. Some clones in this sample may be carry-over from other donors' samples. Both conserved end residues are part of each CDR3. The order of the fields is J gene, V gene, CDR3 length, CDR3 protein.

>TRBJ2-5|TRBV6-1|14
CASTRDSHWETQYF
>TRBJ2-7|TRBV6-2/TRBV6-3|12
CAGKTGENEQYF
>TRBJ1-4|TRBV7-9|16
CASSSKRWSANEKLFF
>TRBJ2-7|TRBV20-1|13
CSASSRSSYEQYF
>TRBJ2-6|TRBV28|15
CASNQRPRGANVLTF
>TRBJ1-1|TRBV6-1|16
CASSEVLSGLGSEAFF
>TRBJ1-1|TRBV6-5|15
CASSYYRGVGTEAFF
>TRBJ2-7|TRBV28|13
CAMCRDGSYEQYF
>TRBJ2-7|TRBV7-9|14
CASSASKSSYEQYF
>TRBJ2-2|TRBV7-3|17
CASSPVGHRINTGELFF
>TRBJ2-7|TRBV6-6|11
CASSDTREQYF
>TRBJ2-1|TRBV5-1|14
CASSQTSGGNEQFF
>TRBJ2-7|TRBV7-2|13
CASRTGSTYEQYF
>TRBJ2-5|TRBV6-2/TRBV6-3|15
CASSYRPGQGAAQYF
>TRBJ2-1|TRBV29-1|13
CSVGDSYYNEQFF
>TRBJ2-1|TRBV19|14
CASSIGISYNEQFF
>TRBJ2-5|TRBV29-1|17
CSVEDRDSGGSQETQYF
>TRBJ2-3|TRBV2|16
CASVRGTSVVADTQYF
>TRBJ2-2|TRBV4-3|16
CASSQDPSGDTGELFF
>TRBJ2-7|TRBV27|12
CASRKGSYEQYF
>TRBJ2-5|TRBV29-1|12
CSFSRGLETQYF
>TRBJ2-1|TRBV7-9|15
CASSSPNTGLFEQFF
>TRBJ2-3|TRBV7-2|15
CASSLGPQFTDTQYF